The 27 T cell receptor beta chains presented below share a single source sample, sequenced in a study of shared clonotypes between healthy human individuals. Only in-frame clones appear in the TCRdb table, and some are missing; sequencing was by immunoSEQ multiplex PCR. The repertoire has about 490,000 clones, 81% of them found once; the top ten carry approximately 12%. Sequenced sample: PBMCs. These receptor sequences come from a woman aged 40 to 55 in good health. Some clones in this sample may be carry-over from other donors' samples.

The V gene is TRBV6-1, the J gene TRBJ1-3; D is ambiguous. V gave up 5 bases and J gave up 4 bases, with 6 bases separating them. Germline CDR1 and CDR2: MNHNS and SASEGT. There are 12 residues in the CDR3. The CDR3 DNA follows: TGTGCCAGCAGTATCGACGGAAACACCATATATTTT. This codes for CASSIDGNTIYF.

This chain connects TRBV27 to TRBJ1-2; TRBD1 might be the D (6 bases). The CDR3 spans 13 residues. The V gene's germline CDR1 is MNHEY and CDR2 SMNVEV (reference sequence). Trimming took off 5 bases at V and 8 bases at J, with 15 bases between the two ends. This CDR3 is CASSGTGRIGYTF. The CDR3 DNA is TGTGCCAGCAGTGGAACAGGGAGAATCGGCTACACCTTC.

Concerning this clone itself: The conserved final phenylalanine or tryptophan is absent from the CDR3, which likely points to a read error. It is unclear where the CDR3 begins or ends on the DNA, so no DNA is shown, and the CDR3 is as TCRdb lists it. The genes are TRBV30 and TRBJ1-2; the listed D gene, TRBD1, was not tested against the DNA. Germline V gives CDR1 GTSNPN, CDR2 SVGIG (reference sequence). The CDR3 is 14 amino acids in total, end residues counted. The CDR3 here is CAWTRTGGDYGYIL.

This clone was counted only a few times. This chain's CDR3 is CASSPRTSGEETQYF. The DNA for the CDR3 is TGTGCCAGCAGTCCCCGGACTAGCGGGGAAGAGACCCAGTACTTC. The chain is built from TRBV7-9 and TRBJ2-5, with 12 positions matching TRBD2. The CDR3 contains 15 residues. CDR1 is SEHNR, CDR2 FQNEAQ, per germline (reference sequence). V shed 6 bases and J 3 bases; nucleotides not matched to a gene: 5.

This clone was seen a single time. The J gene is TRBJ2-6, the V gene TRBV5-4, with 7 bases aligning to TRBD1. The CDR3 contains 15 residues. V gave up 4 bases and J gave up 4 bases; unmatched junction bases: 5. The germline V gene has CDR1 SGHNT and CDR2 YYREEE (reference sequence). The CDR3 bases are TGTGCCAGCAGCCGCGACAGGGTGGGGGCCAACGTCCTGACTTTC. Amino acid sequence: CASSRDRVGANVLTF.

The V call is TRBV5-1, the J call TRBJ2-1; 7 positions match TRBD1. The CDR3 has 13 amino acids. V lost 4 bases, J lost 8 bases, and 6 bases stayed unmatched. CDR1 SGHRS and CDR2 YFSETQ come from the germline V gene. The CDR3 DNA reads TGCGCCAGCAGCGAAGGGACAGCTGATGAGCAGTTCTTC. Translated, it gives CASSEGTADEQFF.

As to this clone: Since a far larger clone is one base different, this is likely a read error. This chain uses TRBV7-3 with TRBJ2-1; D gene uncertain. The CDR3 runs 11 residues. The V and J ends lost 0 bases and 8 bases respectively, with 2 bases between them. The germline V gene encodes CDR1 SGHTA and CDR2 FQGTGA. The DNA of the CDR3 is TGTGCCAGCAGCTTAACTGATGAGCAGTTCTTC. Amino acids: CASSLTDEQFF.

This clone was recorded at least ten times. The chain combines TRBV20-1 with TRBJ1-2, with D unresolved. Trimming cost V 6 bases and J 3 bases, with 8 bases left between them. This CDR3 is 11 amino acids long. Per germline, CDR1 DFQATT and CDR2 SNEGSKA (reference sequence). The CDR3 DNA is TGCAGTGCCTCCGAGGACTATGGCTACACCTTC. Its protein product is CSASEDYGYTF.

The chain recombines TRBV19 with TRBJ2-5; D call uncertain. This CDR3 contains 14 residues. Between the trimmed V and J ends, which lost 3 bases and 0 bases, there was a span of 8 bases. Germline-derived CDR1 and CDR2 are LNHDA and SQIVND (reference sequence). The CDR3, as DNA: TGTGCCAGTAGTATGGGCCCGTACCAAGAGACCCAGTACTTC. Translating gives CASSMGPYQETQYF. The whole variable domain, remainder taken from reference TRBV19 and TRBJ2-5, is DGGITQSPKYLFRKEGQNVTLSCEQNLNHDAMYWYRQDPGQGLRLIYYSQIVNDFQKGDIAEGYSVSREKKESFPLTVTSAQKNPTAFYLCASSMGPYQETQYFGPGTRLLVL.

This clone was seen only a few times. The CDR3, as DNA: TGTGCCATCAGTGAGTCTGACAGGGGTAGCTCCTACGAGCAGTACTTC. This encodes CAISESDRGSSYEQYF. The chain carries TRBV10-3 and TRBJ2-5; TRBD1 aligns across 8 bases. The closer fit of TRBJ2-7 to the DNA end suggests the J call may be wrong. The germline gives CDR1 ENHRY, CDR2 SYGVKD. This CDR3 has 16 amino acids.

About this clone: The likely explanation is a read error, given a far larger clone one base away. The V and J genes are TRBV29-1 and TRBJ2-5, with D possibly TRBD1 on 5 matching bases. TRBJ2-7 matches the DNA end more closely, so the J call is doubtful. This CDR3 is 12 amino acids long. Germline loops: CDR1 SQVTM, CDR2 ANQGSEA. In DNA, the CDR3 is TGCAGCGTTGGGGGCGTCTCCTACGAGCAGTACTTC. Translating gives CSVGGVSYEQYF.

At least ten counts were recorded for this clone. The rearrangement links TRBV5-6 to TRBJ2-1; D call uncertain. The V end lost 4 bases, the J end lost 2 bases, and 10 bases lay between the germline ends. The germline gives CDR1 SGHDT, CDR2 YYEEEE. The CDR3 totals 14 residues. The CDR3 bases are TGTGCCAGCAGCCCTTCCGGCACCTACAATGAGCAGTTCTTC. It encodes CASSPSGTYNEQFF.

V and J are TRBV28 and TRBJ2-2, with 9 bases matching TRBD2. The V gene end was trimmed by 6 bases and the J gene end by 2 bases; junction bases not matched to a gene: 7. The CDR3 length is 16 residues. Germline V gene data show CDR1 as MDHEN and CDR2 as SYDVKM. CDR3 nucleotides: TGTGCCAGCAGCCCTGGACTAGCGACAAACACCGGGGAGCTGTTTTTT. Amino acid sequence: CASSPGLATNTGELFF. Complete variable domain (other parts from reference TRBV28 and TRBJ2-2): DVKVTQSSRYLVKRTGEKVFLECVQDMDHENMFWYRQDPGLGLRLIYFSYDVKMKEKGDIPEGYSVSREKKERFSLILESASTNQTSMYLCASSPGLATNTGELFFGEGSRLTVL.

Only a few counts were recorded for this clone. V and J are TRBV11-2 and TRBJ2-1, with 11 bases lining up with TRBD1. J lost 8 bases, V lost 6 bases, and 9 bases had no gene match. The CDR3 has 15 residues. The germline V gene has CDR1 SGHAT and CDR2 FQNNGV. The CDR3 coding sequence is TGTGCCAGCAGTTCCTGGACAGGGGGCCGGGATGAGCAGTTCTTC. Translating gives CASSSWTGGRDEQFF.

This chain joins TRBV7-9 and TRBJ1-1; the D gene is possibly TRBD1 (6 bases). The CDR3 length is 15 residues. Germline V gene sequence: CDR1 SEHNR, CDR2 FQNEAQ (reference sequence). Deletions cut 3 bases from V and 8 bases from J, with 19 bases between. The CDR3 region is CASSFIQGRVPEAFF. In nucleotides, the CDR3 is TGTGCCAGCAGCTTTATCCAGGGGCGAGTTCCCGAAGCTTTCTTT. Supplemented by reference TRBV7-9 and TRBJ1-1, the full variable domain reads DTGVSQNPRHKITKRGQNVTFRCDPISEHNRLYWYRQTLGQGPEFLTYFQNEAQLEKSRLLSDRFSAERPKGSFSTLEIQRTEQGDSAMYLCASSFIQGRVPEAFFGQGTRLTVV.

About this clone: This is likely an artifact of a read error, given a far larger clone one base away. The chain carries TRBV11-2 and TRBJ2-3; D is unresolved. The J call is doubtful: the DNA matches TRBJ1-5 better. The length of the CDR3 is 19 residues. Germline CDR1 reads SGHAT; CDR2 reads FQNNGV. DNA of the CDR3: TGTGCCAGCAGCTTCGAACGGACGCTAGCGGGAGGGAGCACAGATACGCAGCATTTT. Translation gives CASSFERTLAGGSTDTQHF.

As to this clone: This may stem from a read error, because a much larger clone lies one nucleotide away. This chain joins TRBV5-4 and TRBJ2-5, with 8 nucleotides matching TRBD2. The CDR3 extends over 17 amino acids. CDR1 is SGHNT, CDR2 YYREEE, per germline (reference sequence). The CDR3, as DNA: TGTGCCAGCAGTTTGGGCCTAGCGGGCTTCTCCGGGGAGAACCAGTACTTC. This translates into CASSLGLAGFSGENQYF.

This chain links TRBV7-9 with TRBJ2-1, with 12 bases lining up with TRBD2. Germline V gene sequence: CDR1 SEHNR, CDR2 FQNEAQ (reference sequence). The CDR3 covers 15 residues. J was trimmed by 5 bases and V by 5 bases; bases with no gene match: 4. The CDR3 sequence: CASSPRLAGDNEQFF. CDR3 in DNA: TGTGCCAGCAGCCCGAGACTAGCGGGAGACAATGAGCAGTTCTTC.

The CDR3 protein is CASSKKTSGSNEQFF. The CDR3 nucleotides read TGTGCCAGCAGCAAGAAGACTAGCGGGAGCAATGAGCAGTTCTTC. The chain carries TRBV5-4 and TRBJ2-1, with 12 nucleotides matching TRBD2. The CDR3 runs to 15 residues. Germline assignment: CDR1 SGHNT and CDR2 YYREEE (reference sequence). J was trimmed by 6 bases and V by 4 bases; bases with no gene match: 5.

This clone came up many times. The chain joins TRBV5-4 to TRBJ2-7; perhaps TRBD1 as D (6 bases). This CDR3 has 14 amino acids. V was cut by 1 base and J by 3 bases, with 11 bases left in between. Looked up from germline, CDR1 is SGHNT and CDR2 is YYREEE (reference sequence). The CDR3 DNA reads TGTGCCAGCAGCTTGATGGGACATCGCTACGAGCAGTACTTC. It specifies CASSLMGHRYEQYF.

This clone was counted between two and nine times. It is likely a read error: a sequence one base away is far more abundant. The CDR3 does not end in the conserved phenylalanine or tryptophan, so this is likely a read error. The chain employs TRBV28 and TRBJ1-1; 7 bases are a match to TRBD1. CDR1 is MDHEN and CDR2 is SYDVKM in the germline V gene. This CDR3 comprises 11 residues. J gave up 11 bases and V 10 bases, and 10 bases lay outside the gene matches. CDR3 protein: CATRDSMWAFL. In DNA form, the CDR3 reads TGTGCCACCAGGGACAGTATGTGGGCTTTCCTT.

About this clone: With a far larger clone one base away, a read error is the likely cause. The chain uses TRBV30 and TRBJ1-5; a possible D gene is TRBD1 (6 bases). CDR1 is GTSNPN, CDR2 SVGIG, per germline (reference sequence). The CDR3 has 16 amino acids. The CDR3 sequence: CAWSVGGDYSDQPQHF. The CDR3 coding sequence is TGTGCCTGGAGTGTAGGGGGTGACTATAGCGATCAGCCCCAGCATTTT.

There are a few counts of this clone. This CDR3 is also generated by other DNA sequences in the sample. The CDR3 loop is CAWSTGTDTQYF. The CDR3 DNA reads TGTGCCTGGAGTACAGGGACAGATACGCAGTATTTT. The chain combines TRBV30 with TRBJ2-3, with TRBD1 as a possible D gene (6 bases). Trimming cost V 2 bases and J 3 bases, with 6 bases left between them. From germline, CDR1 is GTSNPN and CDR2 SVGIG (reference sequence). The CDR3 covers 12 residues.

Notes on this clone: This probably arose from a read error, given a far larger clone one base away. This chain joins TRBV29-1 and TRBJ2-5; a possible D gene is TRBD2 (6 bases). Trimming pared 4 bases from V and 5 bases from J, leaving 23 bases between. The CDR3 spans 16 residues. Per germline, CDR1 SQVTM and CDR2 ANQGSEA. The DNA of the CDR3 is TGCAGCGTTGTAAACCCTTTAACAGAGGGAGGCGAGACCCAGTACTTC. This sequence encodes CSVVNPLTEGGETQYF.

The table lists this clone with many counts. DNA of the CDR3: TGCAGCGTTGAGGCAGGGGGGGCCGGGGAGCTGTTTTTT. Its protein is CSVEAGGAGELFF. The chain carries TRBV29-1 and TRBJ2-2; D might be TRBD1 or TRBD2, each matching 7 bases. Deletions cut 3 bases from V and 6 bases from J, with 11 bases between. The CDR3 totals 13 residues. Germline CDR1 is SQVTM and CDR2 is ANQGSEA.

This chain connects TRBV18 to TRBJ2-7; 10 bases fit TRBD2. The V segment lost 1 base and the J segment 3 bases; nucleotides outside the gene matches: 0. Germline V gene data show CDR1 as KGHSH and CDR2 as LQKENI. The CDR3 covers 14 residues. The CDR3 nucleotides read TGTGCCAGCTCACCACTAGCGGGAGGCTACGAGCAGTACTTC. Translation: CASSPLAGGYEQYF.

This chain joins TRBV19 and TRBJ2-5; 11 bases match TRBD2. The CDR3 length is 16 residues. Germline V gene sequence: CDR1 LNHDA, CDR2 SQIVND (reference sequence). After removal of 5 bases from V and 3 bases from J, the junction contained 8 bases not matched to a gene. The CDR3: CASSSGLAGGEETQYF. The DNA for the CDR3 is TGTGCCAGTAGTTCGGGGCTAGCGGGAGGCGAAGAGACCCAGTACTTC.